This T cell receptor (beta chain) was identified in a study of tumor and adjacent non-tumor tissue in lung cancer (dated by TCRdb to 2016 to 2019). With regard to the full study: Of the cohort, some 12 patients had adenocarcinoma, 2 had squamous cell carcinoma and 1 had small cell lung cancer. Bulk TCRbeta repertoires were compared between lung tumor tissue and matched distant non-tumor lung tissue obtained from approximately 16 lung cancer patients. The roughly 15 enrolled patients, of whom 10 were men and 5 were women, were aged about 30 to 80 years and were diagnosed with TNM stage I to III disease. TCRbeta CDR3 sequencing was performed on roughly 27 paired specimens, with one tumor sample and one normal lung sample collected per patient. Sequencing generated a total of some 130 million productive TCRbeta reads, averaging about 4 million reads per sample. General study outcomes and caveats: Neither the sequencing platform nor unique molecular identifiers are mentioned in the methods. A significantly larger cumulative share of the repertoire was made up by the top 100 clones in normal lung than in tumor tissue. Because peripheral blood was not sequenced, the blood TCRbeta repertoires of the lung cancer patients in the study went unexamined. Younger patients had significantly higher TCR diversity, and higher tumor TCR diversity was associated with shorter overall and disease-free survival. Tumor tissue showed significantly greater TCR diversity (inverse Simpson) than normal lung tissue (about 400 vs 150, P = 0.0075, Mann-Whitney U test). Only about 15 patients were in the cohort, and the authors stated that larger samples and more detailed clinical data are needed.

Remarks on this clonotype: The clone's antigen remains unknown. Relative to the germline gene, one junction end is altered; a read error may explain this.

Including the terminal cysteine and phenylalanine, the CDR3 comprises 17 residues. The retained sequence is limited to the CDR3, 51 bases, with the frame set at the first base. From a lookup of the germline V gene, CDR1 and CDR2 are SGHNT and YENEEA. Receptors were amplified or captured by multiplex PCR. These reads were obtained on an Illumina HiSeq 2500. Following protocols modified from ARM-PCR, the researchers constructed TCRbeta libraries through three rounds of nested PCR with primers (Table S4). Before sequencing, PCR products of 200-500 bp were cut from the gel and purified using the QIAquick gel extraction kit. Processing in the source paper ran as follows. Trimmomatic was used to clean the reads, FLASH merged the cleaned reads into complete CDR3 sequences, and MiTCR assigned the sequences to V(D)J germline segments. Clonal diversity was calculated as the inverse Simpson's index using VDJtools. In-frame sequences without a premature stop codon were defined as productive reads. In-frame beta chains were kept once TCRdb had trimmed the public reads at Q25 with fastp and called clones with MiXCR. Each record represents a unique CDR3 protein, reported with the most common genes and DNA among its rows. TCRdb's processing, not the authors' own work, is the source of the V and J calls. For this sample there are over 100,000 distinct CDR3 sequences; 75% appear just once. Approximately 35% of the sample rests with the top ten.

RNA was isolated from bulk, unsorted tissue, and RNA quality was assessed with a NanoDrop ND-1000 and an Agilent 2100. All donors had newly diagnosed lung cancer, had not received prior chemotherapy, and were admitted for thoracic surgery in China between August and November 2014. The study excluded patients who had received radiotherapy or chemotherapy before or who had another cancer at the same time. Pieces of surgical tissue measuring about 1-2 cm3 were kept in RNAlater solution and stored at -80 degrees C until use. Recombination linked TRBV11-3 to TRBJ2-1, with TRBD2 perhaps the D gene, on 5 matching bases. The sequence derives from a woman aged 60 to 75 with non-small cell lung cancer. What was sequenced was lung tumor tissue. The CDR3 region: CASSLELTGGSHNEQFF. The base sequence is TGTGCCAGCAGCTTAGAGTTGACTGGTGGGAGTCACAATGAGCAGTTCTTT.